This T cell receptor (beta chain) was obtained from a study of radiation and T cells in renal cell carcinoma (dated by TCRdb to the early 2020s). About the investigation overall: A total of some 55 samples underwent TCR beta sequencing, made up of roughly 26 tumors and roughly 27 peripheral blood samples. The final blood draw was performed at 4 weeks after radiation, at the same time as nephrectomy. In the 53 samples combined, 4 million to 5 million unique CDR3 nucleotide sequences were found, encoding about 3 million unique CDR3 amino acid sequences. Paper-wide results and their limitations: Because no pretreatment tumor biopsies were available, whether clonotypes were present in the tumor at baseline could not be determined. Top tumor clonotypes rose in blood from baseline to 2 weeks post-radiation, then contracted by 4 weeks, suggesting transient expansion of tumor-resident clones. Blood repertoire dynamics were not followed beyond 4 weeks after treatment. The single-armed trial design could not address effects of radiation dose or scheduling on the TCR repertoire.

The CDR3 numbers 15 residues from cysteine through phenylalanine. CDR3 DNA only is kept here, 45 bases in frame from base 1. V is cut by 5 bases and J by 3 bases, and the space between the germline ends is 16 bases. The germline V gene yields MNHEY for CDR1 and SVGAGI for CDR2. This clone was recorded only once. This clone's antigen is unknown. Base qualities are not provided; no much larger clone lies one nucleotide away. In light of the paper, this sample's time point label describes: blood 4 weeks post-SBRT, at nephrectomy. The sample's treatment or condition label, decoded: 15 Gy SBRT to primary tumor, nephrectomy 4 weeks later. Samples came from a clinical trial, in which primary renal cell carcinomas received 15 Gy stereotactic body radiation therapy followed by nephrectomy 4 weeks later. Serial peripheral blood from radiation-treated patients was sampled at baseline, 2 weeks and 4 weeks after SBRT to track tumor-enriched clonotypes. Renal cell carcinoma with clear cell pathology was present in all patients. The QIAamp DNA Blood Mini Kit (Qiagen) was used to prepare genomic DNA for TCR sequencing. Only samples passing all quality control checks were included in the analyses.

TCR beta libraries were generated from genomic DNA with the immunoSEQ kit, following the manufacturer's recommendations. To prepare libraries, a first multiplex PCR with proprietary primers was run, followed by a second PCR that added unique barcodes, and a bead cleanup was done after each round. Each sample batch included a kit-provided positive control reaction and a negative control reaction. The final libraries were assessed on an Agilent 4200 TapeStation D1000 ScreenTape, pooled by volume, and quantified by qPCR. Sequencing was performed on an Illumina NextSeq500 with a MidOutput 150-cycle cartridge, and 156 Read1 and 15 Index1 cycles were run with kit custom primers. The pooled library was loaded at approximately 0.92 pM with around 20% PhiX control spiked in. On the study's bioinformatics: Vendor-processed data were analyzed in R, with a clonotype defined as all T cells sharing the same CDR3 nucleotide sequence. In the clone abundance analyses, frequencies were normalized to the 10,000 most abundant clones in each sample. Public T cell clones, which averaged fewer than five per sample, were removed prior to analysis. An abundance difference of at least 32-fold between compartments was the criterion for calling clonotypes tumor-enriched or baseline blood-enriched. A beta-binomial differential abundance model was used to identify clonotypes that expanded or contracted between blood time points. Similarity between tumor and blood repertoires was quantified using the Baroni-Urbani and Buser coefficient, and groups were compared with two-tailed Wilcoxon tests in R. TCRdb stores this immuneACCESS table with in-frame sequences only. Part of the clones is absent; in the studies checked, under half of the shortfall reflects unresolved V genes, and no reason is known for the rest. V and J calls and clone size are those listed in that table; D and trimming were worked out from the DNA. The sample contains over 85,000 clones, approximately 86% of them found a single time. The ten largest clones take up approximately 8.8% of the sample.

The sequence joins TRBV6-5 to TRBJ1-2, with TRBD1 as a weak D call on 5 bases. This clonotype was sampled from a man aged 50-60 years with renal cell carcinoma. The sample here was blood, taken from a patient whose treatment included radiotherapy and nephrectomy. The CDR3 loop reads CASSRDRDLYYGYTF. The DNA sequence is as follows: TGTGCCAGCAGTCGAGACCGGGACCTCTACTATGGCTACACCTTC.